A selection of T cell receptor beta chains follows, all from one sample in a study of regulatory and conventional T cells in RAG deficiency. Libraries were prepared by immunoSEQ multiplex PCR; TCRdb keeps only in-frame clonotypes and omits some of them. This sample has 25,000 to 35,000 clones; 96% occur once, and the top ten carry 0.35%. Another study also made use of these data, one on regulatory T cells.

The sequencing sample was made of CD25- CD4+ T cells sorted from blood. The receptor set was obtained from a human donor in good health. The CDR3 runs from the conserved cysteine through the conserved F or W. A D gene is named only where the DNA matches it firmly. Size tells how often a clone was seen (once, few, many) or the class of an expanded clone, and some rows leave it out.

>TRBV7-8|-|-|TRBJ2-3
TGTGCCAGCAGCCCAAGCCAACGGAGGGCGGGTCCAGATACGCAGTATTTT
CASSPSQRRAGPDTQYF
>TRBV4-1|-|-|TRBJ2-5
TGCGCCAGCAGCCAGGTGTTGCTAGCGGAGACCCAGTACTTC
CASSQVLLAETQYF
>TRBV11-3|-|-|TRBJ1-3
TGTGCCAGCAGCTTAGGCGGGACGGGAAACACCATATATTTT
CASSLGGTGNTIYF
>TRBV5-1|-|TRBD1|TRBJ2-2
TGCGCCAACACCCTCGGAGGACAGGGGGCGAACACCGGGGAGCTGTTTTTT
CANTLGGQGANTGELFF
>TRBV4-1|-|TRBD1|TRBJ1-2
TGCGCCAGCAGCCAGACAGGGGGTGATGGCTACACCTTC
CASSQTGGDGYTF
>TRBV11-2|-|-|TRBJ2-1
TGTGCCAGCAGTCCGGTCAGGTCCTACAATGAGCAGTTCTTC
CASSPVRSYNEQFF
>TRBV2|-|TRBD1|TRBJ2-5
TGTGCCCCAGGACAGGGCCAAGAGACCCAGTACTTC
CAPGQGQETQYF
>TRBV9|-|-|TRBJ2-7
TGTGCCAGCAGCGTAGATGAGGGCACCTACGAGCAGTACTTC
CASSVDEGTYEQYF
>TRBV7-8|-|-|TRBJ1-4
TGTGCCAGCAGCTTACTCGGACAAGGGGTTGGAAAACTGTTTTTT
CASSLLGQGVGKLFF
>TRBV7-2|-|-|TRBJ1-1
TGTGCCAGCAGCTTAGAGGCAGGGTCGGAAGCTTTCTTT
CASSLEAGSEAFF
>TRBV5-1|-|-|TRBJ1-2
TGCGCCAGCAGCGGGGGGACGGGGAAGTATGGCTACACCTTC
CASSGGTGKYGYTF
>TRBV19|-|-|TRBJ1-1
TGTGCCAGTAGCCACCCACAGGGTAACACTGAAGCTTTCTTT
CASSHPQGNTEAFF
>TRBV10-3|-|TRBD1|TRBJ2-1
TGTGCCACCGCGGGGACAGGAGATCTGAGCTCCTACAATGAGCAGTTCTTC
CATAGTGDLSSYNEQFF
>TRBV4-2|-|-|TRBJ1-1
TGTGCCAGCAGCCAAGGAGACTTGAACACTGAAGCTTTCTTT
CASSQGDLNTEAFF
>TRBV25-1|once|-|TRBJ1-1
TGTGCCAGCAGTGCCACTAAGAAAGTGCAGGGAGGAGCTTTCTTT
CASSATKKVQGGAFF
>TRBV5-1|-|TRBD1|TRBJ2-3
TGCGCCAGCAGCTTGTCGCGGACAGGGACATTAGATACGCAGTATTTT
CASSLSRTGTLDTQYF
>TRBV7-3|-|-|TRBJ2-3
TGTGCCAGCAGCCAGTCGGGAGTGGGTACAGATACGCAGTATTTT
CASSQSGVGTDTQYF
>TRBV5-6|-|TRBD1|TRBJ1-5
TGTGCCAGCAGCCTGGCCGGGACAGGGAATCAGCCCCAGCATTTT
CASSLAGTGNQPQHF
>TRBV10-3|-|TRBD2|TRBJ2-1
TGTGCCATCGGCTCGGGGCGGGGGGGTAATGAGCAGTTCTTC
CAIGSGRGGNEQFF
>TRBV19|-|-|TRBJ2-4
TGTGCCAGTAGTATAGATCAGGGGACAAACATTCAGTACTTC
CASSIDQGTNIQYF
>TRBV6-6|-|-|TRBJ2-3
TGTGCCAGCAAGGTGGGGCAGGGGAGAACAGATACGCAGTATTTT
CASKVGQGRTDTQYF
>TRBV7-9|-|TRBD1|TRBJ2-1
TGTGCCAGCAGCTCGACAGGGGGCGCGACTGATGAGCAGTTCTTC
CASSSTGGATDEQFF
>TRBV25-1|once|-|TRBJ1-1
TGTGCCAGCAGGGACAGCATGAACACTGAAGCTTTCTTT
CASRDSMNTEAFF
>TRBV12-5|-|-|TRBJ1-2
TGTGCTAGTGGTTTGGTACTAAGCACAGGCAGAAGTCCTAACTATGGCTACACCTTC
CASGLVLSTGRSPNYGYTF
>TRBV6-6|-|TRBD1|TRBJ1-1
TGTGCCAGCAGCTCTACAGGGGGCCTAAACACTGAAGCTTTCTTT
CASSSTGGLNTEAFF
>TRBV13|-|TRBD1|TRBJ1-2
TGTGCCAGCAGCTTAGGAGGATTTAGGGGGCTGAGCTATGGCTACACCTTC
CASSLGGFRGLSYGYTF
>TRBV18|-|-|TRBJ2-7
TGTGCCAGCTCACCTATGGGTCAGCCAGGCGAGCAGTACTTC
CASSPMGQPGEQYF
>TRBV5-4|-|TRBD1|TRBJ2-7
TGTGCCAGCAGCGCCGGGACAGGGGTAGGAGGCGAGCAGTACTTC
CASSAGTGVGGEQYF
>TRBV5-1|-|TRBD2|TRBJ2-3
TGCGCCAGCAGGACCGGGGGGGCTAGCACAGATACGCAGTATTTT
CASRTGGASTDTQYF
>TRBV7-9|-|TRBD2|TRBJ2-1
TGTGCCAGCAGCCCTTCCAAAGTAACTAGCGGGAGAAGTAGTGAGCAGTTCTTC
CASSPSKVTSGRSSEQFF
>TRBV19|once|-|TRBJ1-6
TGTGCCAGTAGCCCTACAGGATCCTATAATTCACCCCTCCACTTT
CASSPTGSYNSPLHF
>TRBV30|-|TRBD1|TRBJ1-5
TGTGCCTGGAGTGCAGGGACAGTCCATCAGCCCCAGCATTTT
CAWSAGTVHQPQHF
>TRBV21-1|-|-|TRBJ1-1
TGTGCCAGCAGCAAACAGTTTATGAACACTGAAGCTTTCTTT
CASSKQFMNTEAFF
>TRBV29-1|-|TRBD1|TRBJ1-3
TGCAGCGTTGTGGGGGACAGTACTGGAAACACCATATATTTT
CSVVGDSTGNTIYF
>TRBV30|-|-|TRBJ1-1
TGTGCCTGGAGTGTACAGATGAACACTGAAGCTTTCTTT
CAWSVQMNTEAFF
>TRBV27|-|-|TRBJ1-1
TGTGCCAGCCGTGGGCCAGGGATGAACACTGAAGCTTTCTTT
CASRGPGMNTEAFF
>TRBV13|-|-|TRBJ2-3
TGTGCCAGCAGCCGGGGTCCACAAGGCACAGATACGCAGTATTTT
CASSRGPQGTDTQYF
>TRBV18|-|-|TRBJ1-1
TGTGCCAGCTCAGCAAACAGAGACACTGAAGCTTTCTTT
CASSANRDTEAFF